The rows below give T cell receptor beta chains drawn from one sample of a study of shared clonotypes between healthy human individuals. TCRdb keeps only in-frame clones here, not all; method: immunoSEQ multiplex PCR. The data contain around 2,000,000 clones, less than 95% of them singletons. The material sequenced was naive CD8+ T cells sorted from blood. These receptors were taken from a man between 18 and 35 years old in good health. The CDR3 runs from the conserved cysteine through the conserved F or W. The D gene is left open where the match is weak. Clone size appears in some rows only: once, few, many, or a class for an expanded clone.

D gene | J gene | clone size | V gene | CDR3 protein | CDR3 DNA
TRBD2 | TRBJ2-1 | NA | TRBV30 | CAWSDPLAGGPYNEQFF | TGTGCCTGGAGTGACCCCCTCGCGGGGGGACCCTACAATGAGCAGTTCTTC
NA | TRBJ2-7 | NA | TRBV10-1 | CASSSTGAGEQYF | TGCGCCAGCAGCTCGACGGGGGCAGGCGAGCAGTACTTC
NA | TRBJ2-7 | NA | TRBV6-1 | CASLRDNYEQYF | TGTGCCAGCCTCCGGGACAACTACGAGCAGTACTTC
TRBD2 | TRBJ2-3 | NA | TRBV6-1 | CASSLTSGTPDTQYF | TGTGCCAGCAGTCTCACTAGCGGGACTCCAGATACGCAGTATTTT
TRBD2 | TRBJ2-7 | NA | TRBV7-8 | CASSLVAGGPYEQYF | TGTGCCAGCAGCTTAGTGGCGGGAGGGCCCTACGAGCAGTACTTC
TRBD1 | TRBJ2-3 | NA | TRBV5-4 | CASSLGGYTQYF | TGTGCCAGCAGCTTAGGGGGCTATACGCAGTATTTT
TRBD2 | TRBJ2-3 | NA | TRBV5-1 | CASSLASGGTTDTQYF | TGCGCCAGCAGCTTGGCTTCGGGGGGGACCACAGATACGCAGTATTTT
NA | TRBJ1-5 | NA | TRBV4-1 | CASSSRGWTDSNQPQHF | TGCGCCAGCAGCTCCAGGGGTTGGACTGATAGCAATCAGCCCCAGCATTTT
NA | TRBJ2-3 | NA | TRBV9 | CASSVGGVVTDTQYF | TGTGCCAGCAGCGTAGGCGGGGTGGTCACAGATACGCAGTATTTT
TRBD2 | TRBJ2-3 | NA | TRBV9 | CASSASGRLDTQYF | TGTGCCAGCAGCGCTAGCGGGAGATTGGATACGCAGTATTTT
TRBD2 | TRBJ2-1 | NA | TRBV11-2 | CASSPLAGGQYNEQFF | TGTGCCAGCAGCCCGTTAGCGGGAGGGCAATACAATGAGCAGTTCTTC
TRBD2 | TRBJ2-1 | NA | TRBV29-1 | CSVQAGSSYNEQFF | TGCAGCGTACAAGCGGGAAGCTCCTACAATGAGCAGTTCTTC
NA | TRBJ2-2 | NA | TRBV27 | CASSSPAGQNTGELFF | TGTGCCAGCAGTTCTCCCGCGGGACAGAACACCGGGGAGCTGTTTTTT
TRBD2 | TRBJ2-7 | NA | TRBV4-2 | CASSQDGGGGGVNEQYF | TGTGCCAGCAGCCAAGACGGAGGCGGCGGGGGGGTTAACGAGCAGTACTTC
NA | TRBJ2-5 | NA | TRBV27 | CASSLSGGQETQYF | TGTGCCAGCAGTTTATCCGGGGGGCAGGAGACCCAGTACTTC
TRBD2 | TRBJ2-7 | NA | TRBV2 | CASRPTSGNYEQYF | TGTGCCAGCAGGCCTACTAGCGGCAACTACGAGCAGTACTTC
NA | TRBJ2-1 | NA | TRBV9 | CASSVGGSNEQFF | TGTGCCAGCAGCGTAGGGGGGTCCAATGAGCAGTTCTTC
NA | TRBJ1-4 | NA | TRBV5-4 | CASPKHRVTNEKLFF | TGTGCCAGCCCCAAACACCGTGTCACTAATGAAAAACTGTTTTTT
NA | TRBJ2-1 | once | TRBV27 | CASSLSLVDEQFF | TGTGCCAGCAGTTTGTCCCTAGTAGATGAGCAGTTCTTC
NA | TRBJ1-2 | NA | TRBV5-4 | CASSLVPQDYGYTF | TGTGCCAGCAGCTTGGTGCCACAGGACTATGGCTACACCTTC
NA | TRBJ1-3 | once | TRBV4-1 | CASSQDEGSGNTIYF | TGCGCCAGCAGCCAAGATGAGGGGTCTGGAAACACCATATATTTT
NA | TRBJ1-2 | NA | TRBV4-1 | CASSQVPGGPYYGYTF | TGCGCCAGCAGCCAAGTTCCAGGCGGCCCTTACTATGGCTACACCTTC
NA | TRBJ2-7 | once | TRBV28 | CASSLTGTSYEQYF | TGTGCCAGCAGTTTGACAGGGACTTCCTACGAGCAGTACTTC
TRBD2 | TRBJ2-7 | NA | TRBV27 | CASSPSLGREKYEQYF | TGTGCCAGCAGCCCGTCCCTGGGGCGGGAGAAATACGAGCAGTACTTC
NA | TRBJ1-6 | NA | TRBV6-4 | CASSDWYPELGIRSPLHF | TGTGCCAGCAGTGATTGGTATCCCGAGCTGGGAATTAGATCACCCCTCCACTTT
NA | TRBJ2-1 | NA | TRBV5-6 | CASSLDPYNEQFF | TGTGCCAGCAGCTTAGACCCGTACAATGAGCAGTTCTTC
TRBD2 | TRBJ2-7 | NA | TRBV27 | CASSLLSPASGGHEQYF | TGTGCCAGCAGTTTATTATCTCCGGCTAGCGGGGGTCACGAGCAGTACTTC
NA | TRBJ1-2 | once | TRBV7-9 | CASSEGGLSGYTF | TGTGCCAGCAGCGAGGGGGGGCTGAGTGGCTACACCTTC
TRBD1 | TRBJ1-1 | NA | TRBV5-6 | CASRWTGENTEAFF | TGTGCCAGCAGGTGGACAGGGGAGAACACTGAAGCTTTCTTT
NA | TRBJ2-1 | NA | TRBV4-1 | CASSHPASDEQFF | TGCGCCAGCAGCCATCCCGCCTCCGATGAGCAGTTCTTC
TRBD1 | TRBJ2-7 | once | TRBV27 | CASSWSGGSYEQYF | TGTGCCAGCAGTTGGTCAGGGGGCTCCTACGAGCAGTACTTC
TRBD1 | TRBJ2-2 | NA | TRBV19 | CASWDRLNGELFF | TGTGCCAGCTGGGACAGGCTGAACGGGGAGCTGTTTTTT
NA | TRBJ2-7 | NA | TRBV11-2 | CASSRKTGYEQYF | TGTGCCAGCAGCCGAAAGACAGGATACGAGCAGTACTTC
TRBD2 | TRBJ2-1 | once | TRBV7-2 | CASSARSGRANNEQFF | TGTGCCAGCAGCGCACGTAGCGGGAGGGCCAATAATGAGCAGTTCTTC
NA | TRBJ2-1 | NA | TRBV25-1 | CASSGPGRSYNEQFF | TGTGCCAGCAGTGGGCCGGGACGTTCTTACAATGAGCAGTTCTTC
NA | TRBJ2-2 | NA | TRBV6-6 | CASSSKNPAAGELFF | TGTGCCAGCAGTTCAAAAAATCCAGCGGCCGGGGAGCTGTTTTTT
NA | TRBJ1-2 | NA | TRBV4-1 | CASSQELPQGRYGYTF | TGCGCCAGCAGCCAAGAACTCCCCCAGGGCCGTTATGGCTACACCTTC
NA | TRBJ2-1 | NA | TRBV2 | CASLDRLYNEQFF | TGTGCCAGCCTCGATAGGCTGTACAATGAGCAGTTCTTC
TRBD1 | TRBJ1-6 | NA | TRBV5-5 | CASSKTTGGNYNSPLHF | TGTGCCAGCAGCAAGACGACAGGGGGGAACTATAATTCACCCCTCCACTTT
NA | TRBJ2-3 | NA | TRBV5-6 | CASSLAPSSTDTQYF | TGTGCCAGCAGCTTGGCTCCTTCTAGCACAGATACGCAGTATTTT
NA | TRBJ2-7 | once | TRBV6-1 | CASSDRGAFPYEQYF | TGTGCCAGCAGTGATCGCGGAGCGTTCCCCTACGAGCAGTACTTC
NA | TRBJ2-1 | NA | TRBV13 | CASSQAVGGPDEQFF | TGTGCCAGCAGCCAGGCCGTTGGGGGCCCTGATGAGCAGTTCTTC
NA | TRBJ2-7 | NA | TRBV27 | CASSLVGQIYEQYF | TGTGCCAGCAGTTTAGTAGGACAGATCTACGAGCAGTACTTC